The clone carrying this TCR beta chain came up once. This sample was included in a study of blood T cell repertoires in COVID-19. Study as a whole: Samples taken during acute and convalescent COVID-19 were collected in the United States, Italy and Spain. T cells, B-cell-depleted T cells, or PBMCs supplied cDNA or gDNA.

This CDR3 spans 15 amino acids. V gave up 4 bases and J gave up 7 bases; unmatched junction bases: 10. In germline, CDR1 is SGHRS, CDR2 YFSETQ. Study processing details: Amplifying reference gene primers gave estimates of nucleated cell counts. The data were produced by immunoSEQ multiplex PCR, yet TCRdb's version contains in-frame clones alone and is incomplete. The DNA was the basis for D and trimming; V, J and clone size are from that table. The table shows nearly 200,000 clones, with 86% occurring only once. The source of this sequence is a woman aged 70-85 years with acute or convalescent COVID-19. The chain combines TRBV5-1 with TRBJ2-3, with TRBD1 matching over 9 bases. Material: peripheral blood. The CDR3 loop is CASSGTGGSTYTQYF. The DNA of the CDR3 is TGCGCCAGCAGCGGAACAGGGGGCTCAACCTATACGCAGTATTTT.